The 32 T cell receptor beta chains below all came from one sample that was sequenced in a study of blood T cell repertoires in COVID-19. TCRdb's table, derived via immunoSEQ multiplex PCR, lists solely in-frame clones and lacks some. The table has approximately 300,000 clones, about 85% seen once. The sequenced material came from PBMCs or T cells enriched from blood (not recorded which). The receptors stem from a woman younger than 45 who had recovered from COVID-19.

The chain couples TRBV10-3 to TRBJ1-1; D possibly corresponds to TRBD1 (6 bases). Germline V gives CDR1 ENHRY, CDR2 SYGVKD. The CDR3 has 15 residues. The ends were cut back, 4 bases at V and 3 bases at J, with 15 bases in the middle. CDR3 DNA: TGTGCCATCAGTGGGGTCAGGGGAGGGGACACTGAAGCTTTCTTT. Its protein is CAISGVRGGDTEAFF.

CDR3 residues: CASRPGFWAANTEAFF. For the CDR3, the DNA is TGTGCCAGCAGACCGGGATTTTGGGCAGCGAACACTGAAGCTTTCTTT. The chain combines TRBV2 with TRBJ1-1; D is uncertain. The germline gives CDR1 SNHLY, CDR2 FYNNEI. V was pared by 6 bases and J by 1 base, with 18 bases between. This CDR3 is built from 16 residues. The whole variable domain, filled in from reference TRBV2 and TRBJ1-1, reads EPEVTQTPSHQVTQMGQEVILRCVPISNHLYFYWYRQILGQKVEFLVSFYNNEISEKSEIFDDQFSVERPDGSNFTLKIRSTKLEDSAMYFCASRPGFWAANTEAFFGQGTRLTVV.

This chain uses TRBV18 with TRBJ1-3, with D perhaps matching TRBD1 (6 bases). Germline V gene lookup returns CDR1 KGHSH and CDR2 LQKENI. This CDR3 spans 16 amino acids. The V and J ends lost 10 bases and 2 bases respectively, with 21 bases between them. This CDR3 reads CATSGGQSSTGNTIYF. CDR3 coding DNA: TGTGCCACCTCTGGGGGACAATCGAGCACTGGAAACACCATATATTTT.

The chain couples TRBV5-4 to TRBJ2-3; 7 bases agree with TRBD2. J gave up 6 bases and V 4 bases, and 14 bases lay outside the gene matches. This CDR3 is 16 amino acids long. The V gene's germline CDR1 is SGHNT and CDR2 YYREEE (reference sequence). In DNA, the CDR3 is TGTGCCAGCAGCCGACCGGGGGGACCTAGCGACGATACGCAGTATTTT. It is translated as CASSRPGGPSDDTQYF.

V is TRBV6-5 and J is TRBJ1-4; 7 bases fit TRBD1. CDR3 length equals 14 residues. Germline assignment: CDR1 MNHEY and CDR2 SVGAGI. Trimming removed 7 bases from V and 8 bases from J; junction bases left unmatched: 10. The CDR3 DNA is TGTGCCAGCAACCTACAGGGGTTCGGGGAAAAACTGTTTTTT. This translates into CASNLQGFGEKLFF.

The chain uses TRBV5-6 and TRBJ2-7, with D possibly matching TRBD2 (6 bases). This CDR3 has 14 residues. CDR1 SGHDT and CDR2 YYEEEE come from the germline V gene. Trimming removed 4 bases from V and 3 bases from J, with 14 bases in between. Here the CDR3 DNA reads TGTGCCAGCAGCCCAGGGTACGGGGGCTACGAGCAGTACTTC. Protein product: CASSPGYGGYEQYF.

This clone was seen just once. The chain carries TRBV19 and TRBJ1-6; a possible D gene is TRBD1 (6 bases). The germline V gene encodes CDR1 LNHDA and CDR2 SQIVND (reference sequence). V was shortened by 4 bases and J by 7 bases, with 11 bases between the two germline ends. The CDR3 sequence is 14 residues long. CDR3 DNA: TGTGCCAGTAGTACACAGGGCAGGAATTCACCCCTCCACTTT. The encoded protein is CASSTQGRNSPLHF.

The CDR3 nucleotides read TGTGCCAGCAGCGCCACAGGGGGCGAGAGCAATCAGCCCCAGCATTTT. This encodes CASSATGGESNQPQHF. V usage is TRBV21-1 and J usage is TRBJ1-5; the table gives TRBD1 as D, unverified against the DNA. TRBV21-1 is shown as a pseudogene. The CDR3 totals 16 residues.

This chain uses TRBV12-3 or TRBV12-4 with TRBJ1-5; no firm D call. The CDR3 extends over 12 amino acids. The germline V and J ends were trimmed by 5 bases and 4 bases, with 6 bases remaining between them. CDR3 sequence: CASSPVNQPQHF. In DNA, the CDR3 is TGTGCCAGCAGTCCAGTTAATCAGCCCCAGCATTTT.

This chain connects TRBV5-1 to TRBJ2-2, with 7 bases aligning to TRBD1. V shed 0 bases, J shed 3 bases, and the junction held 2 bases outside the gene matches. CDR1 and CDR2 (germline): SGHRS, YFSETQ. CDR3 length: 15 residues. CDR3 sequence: CASSLEGAHTGELFF. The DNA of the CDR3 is TGCGCCAGCAGCTTGGAGGGGGCCCACACCGGGGAGCTGTTTTTT.

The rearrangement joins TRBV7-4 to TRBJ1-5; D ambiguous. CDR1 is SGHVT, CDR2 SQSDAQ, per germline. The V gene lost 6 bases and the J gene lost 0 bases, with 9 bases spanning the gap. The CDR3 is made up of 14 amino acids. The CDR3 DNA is TGTGCCAGCAGTGTGTCTCCTAGCAATCAGCCCCAGCATTTT. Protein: CASSVSPSNQPQHF.

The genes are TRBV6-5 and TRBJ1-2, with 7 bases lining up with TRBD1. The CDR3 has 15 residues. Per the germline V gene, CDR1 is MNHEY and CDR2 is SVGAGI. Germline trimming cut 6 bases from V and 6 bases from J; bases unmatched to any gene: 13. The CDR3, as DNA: TGTGCCAGCAGCCGCACTCTTACAGGGGTGGATGGCTACACCTTC. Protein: CASSRTLTGVDGYTF.

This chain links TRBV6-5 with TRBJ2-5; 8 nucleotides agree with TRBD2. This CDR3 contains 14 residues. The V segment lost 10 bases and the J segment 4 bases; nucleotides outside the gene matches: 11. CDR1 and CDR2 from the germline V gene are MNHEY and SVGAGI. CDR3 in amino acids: CATLIGGAVETQYF. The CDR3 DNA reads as TGTGCCACCCTGATCGGGGGGGCAGTAGAGACCCAGTACTTC.

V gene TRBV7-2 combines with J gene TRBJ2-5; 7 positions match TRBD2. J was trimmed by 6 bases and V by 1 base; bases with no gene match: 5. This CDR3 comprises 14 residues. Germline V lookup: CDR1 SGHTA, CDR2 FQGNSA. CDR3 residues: CASSLDPGGQTQYF. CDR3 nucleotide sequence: TGTGCCAGCAGCTTAGACCCGGGGGGACAGACCCAGTACTTC.

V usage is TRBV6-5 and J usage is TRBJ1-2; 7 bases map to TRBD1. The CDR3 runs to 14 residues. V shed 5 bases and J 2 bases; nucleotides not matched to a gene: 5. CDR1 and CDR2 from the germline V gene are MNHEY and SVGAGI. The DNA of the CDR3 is TGTGCCAGCAGTCCCACGGACAGGAACTATGGCTACACCTTC. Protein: CASSPTDRNYGYTF.

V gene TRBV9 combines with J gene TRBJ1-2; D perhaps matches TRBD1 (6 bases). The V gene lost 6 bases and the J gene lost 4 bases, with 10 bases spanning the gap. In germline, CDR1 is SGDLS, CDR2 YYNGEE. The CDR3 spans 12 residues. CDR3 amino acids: CASKGGPYGYTF. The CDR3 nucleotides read TGTGCCAGCAAGGGGGGGCCCTATGGCTACACCTTC. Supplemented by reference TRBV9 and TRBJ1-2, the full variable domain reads DSGVTQTPKHLITATGQRVTLRCSPRSGDLSVYWYQQSLDQGLQFLIQYYNGEERAKGNILERFSAQQFPDLHSELNLSSLELGDSALYFCASKGGPYGYTFGSGTRLTVV.

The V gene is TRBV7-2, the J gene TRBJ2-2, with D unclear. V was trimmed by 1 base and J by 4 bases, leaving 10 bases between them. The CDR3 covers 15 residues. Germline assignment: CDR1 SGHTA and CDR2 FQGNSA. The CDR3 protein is CASSLVPPSTGELFF. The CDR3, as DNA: TGTGCCAGCAGCTTAGTGCCCCCCAGCACCGGGGAGCTGTTTTTT.

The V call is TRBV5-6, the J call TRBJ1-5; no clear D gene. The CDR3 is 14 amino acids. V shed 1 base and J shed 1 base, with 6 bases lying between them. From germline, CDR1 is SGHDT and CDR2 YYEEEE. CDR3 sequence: CASSLSQSNQPQHF. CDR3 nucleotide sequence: TGTGCCAGCAGCTTGTCCCAGAGCAATCAGCCCCAGCATTTT.

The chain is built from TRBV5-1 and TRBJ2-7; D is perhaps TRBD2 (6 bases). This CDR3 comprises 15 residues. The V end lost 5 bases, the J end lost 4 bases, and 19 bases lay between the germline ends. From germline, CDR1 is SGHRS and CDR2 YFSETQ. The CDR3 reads CASRINWDSGYEQYF. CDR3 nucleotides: TGCGCCAGCAGGATAAATTGGGACTCCGGGTACGAGCAGTACTTC.

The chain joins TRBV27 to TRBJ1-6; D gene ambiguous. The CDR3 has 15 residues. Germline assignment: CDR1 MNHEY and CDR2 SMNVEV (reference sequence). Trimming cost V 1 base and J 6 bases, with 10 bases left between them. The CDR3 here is CASSLFTAFNSPLHF. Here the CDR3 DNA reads TGTGCCAGCAGTTTATTTACAGCTTTTAATTCACCCCTCCACTTT.

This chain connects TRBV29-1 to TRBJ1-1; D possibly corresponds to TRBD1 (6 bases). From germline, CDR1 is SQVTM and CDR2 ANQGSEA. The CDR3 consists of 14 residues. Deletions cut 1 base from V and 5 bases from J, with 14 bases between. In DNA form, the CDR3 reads TGCAGCGTTGAAGTAGCAGGGGAGGGAACTGAAGCTTTCTTT. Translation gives CSVEVAGEGTEAFF.

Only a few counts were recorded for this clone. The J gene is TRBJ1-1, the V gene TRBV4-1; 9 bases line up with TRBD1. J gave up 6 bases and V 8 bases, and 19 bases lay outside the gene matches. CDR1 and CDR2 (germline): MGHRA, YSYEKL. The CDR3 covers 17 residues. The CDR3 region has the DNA TGCGCCAGCCTTCACTCAATCCGCCGGGACAGGGTCCCTGAAGCTTTCTTT. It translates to CASLHSIRRDRVPEAFF.

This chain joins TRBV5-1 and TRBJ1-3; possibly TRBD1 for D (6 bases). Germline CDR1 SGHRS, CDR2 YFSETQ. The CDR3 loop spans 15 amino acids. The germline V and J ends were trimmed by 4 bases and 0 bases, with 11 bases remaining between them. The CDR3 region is CASSITGSSGNTIYF. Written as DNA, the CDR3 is TGCGCCAGCAGCATTACAGGGAGCTCTGGAAACACCATATATTTT.

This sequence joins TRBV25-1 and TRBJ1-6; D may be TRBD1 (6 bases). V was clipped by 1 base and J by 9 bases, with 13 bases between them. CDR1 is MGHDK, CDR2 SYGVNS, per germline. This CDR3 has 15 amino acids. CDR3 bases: TGTGCCAGCAGTGAATCTTACAGGGTTGGTTCACCCCTCCACTTT. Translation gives CASSESYRVGSPLHF.

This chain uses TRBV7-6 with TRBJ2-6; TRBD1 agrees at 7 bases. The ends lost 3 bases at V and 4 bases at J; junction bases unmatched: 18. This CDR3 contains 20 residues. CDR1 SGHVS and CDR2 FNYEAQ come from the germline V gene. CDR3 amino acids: CASSFLRPGTALSGANVLTF. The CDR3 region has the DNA TGTGCCAGCAGCTTCTTACGCCCCGGGACAGCCCTCTCAGGGGCCAACGTCCTGACTTTC.

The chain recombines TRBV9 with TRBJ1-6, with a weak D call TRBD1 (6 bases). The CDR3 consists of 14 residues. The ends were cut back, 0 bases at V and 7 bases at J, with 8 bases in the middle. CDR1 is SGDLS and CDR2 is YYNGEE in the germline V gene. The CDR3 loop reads CASSVGTANSPLHF. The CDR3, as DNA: TGTGCCAGCAGCGTAGGGACAGCCAATTCACCCCTCCACTTT. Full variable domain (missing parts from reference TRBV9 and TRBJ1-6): DSGVTQTPKHLITATGQRVTLRCSPRSGDLSVYWYQQSLDQGLQFLIQYYNGEERAKGNILERFSAQQFPDLHSELNLSSLELGDSALYFCASSVGTANSPLHFGNGTRLTVT.

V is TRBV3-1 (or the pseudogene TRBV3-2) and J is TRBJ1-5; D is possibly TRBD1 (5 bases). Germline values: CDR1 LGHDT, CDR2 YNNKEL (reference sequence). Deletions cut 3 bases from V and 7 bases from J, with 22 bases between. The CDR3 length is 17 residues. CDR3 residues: CASSHSGPDFAWQPQHF. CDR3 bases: TGTGCCAGCAGCCATTCAGGGCCGGATTTCGCCTGGCAGCCCCAGCATTTT.

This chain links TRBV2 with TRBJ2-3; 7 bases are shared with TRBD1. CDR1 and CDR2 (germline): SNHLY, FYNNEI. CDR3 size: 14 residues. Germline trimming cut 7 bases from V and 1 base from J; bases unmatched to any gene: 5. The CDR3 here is CASKRQGGTDTQYF. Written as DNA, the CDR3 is TGTGCCAGCAAGAGACAGGGTGGCACAGATACGCAGTATTTT.

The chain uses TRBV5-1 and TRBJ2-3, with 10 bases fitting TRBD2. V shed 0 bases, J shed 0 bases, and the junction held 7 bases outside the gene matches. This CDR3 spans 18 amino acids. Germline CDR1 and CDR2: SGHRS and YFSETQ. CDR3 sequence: CASSLASGGPTSTDTQYF. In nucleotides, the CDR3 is TGCGCCAGCAGCTTGGCTAGCGGGGGCCCTACCAGCACAGATACGCAGTATTTT.

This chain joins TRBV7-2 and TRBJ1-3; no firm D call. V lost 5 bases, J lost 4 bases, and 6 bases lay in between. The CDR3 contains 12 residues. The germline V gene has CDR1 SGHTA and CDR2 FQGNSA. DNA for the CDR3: TGTGCCAGCAGCCCCCTGGGAAACACCATATATTTT. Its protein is CASSPLGNTIYF.

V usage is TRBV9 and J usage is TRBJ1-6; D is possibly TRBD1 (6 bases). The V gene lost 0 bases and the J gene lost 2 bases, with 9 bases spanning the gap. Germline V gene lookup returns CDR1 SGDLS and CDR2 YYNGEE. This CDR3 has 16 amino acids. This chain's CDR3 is CASSVGRGAYNSPLHF. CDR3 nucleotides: TGTGCCAGCAGCGTAGGCAGGGGCGCCTATAATTCACCCCTCCACTTT. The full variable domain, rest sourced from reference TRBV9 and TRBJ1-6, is DSGVTQTPKHLITATGQRVTLRCSPRSGDLSVYWYQQSLDQGLQFLIQYYNGEERAKGNILERFSAQQFPDLHSELNLSSLELGDSALYFCASSVGRGAYNSPLHFGNGTRLTVT.

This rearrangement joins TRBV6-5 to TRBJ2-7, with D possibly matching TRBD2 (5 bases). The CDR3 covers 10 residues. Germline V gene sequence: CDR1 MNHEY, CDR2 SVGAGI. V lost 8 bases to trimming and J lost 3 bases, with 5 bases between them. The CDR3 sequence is CASGSYEQYF. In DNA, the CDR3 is TGTGCCAGCGGGAGCTACGAGCAGTACTTC.